The next 12 T cell receptor beta chains were all read from a single sample in a study of blood T cell repertoires in COVID-19. Clones were sequenced by immunoSEQ multiplex PCR, and TCRdb holds only the in-frame ones, with some missing. The data contain hundreds of thousands of clones, almost 90% of them singletons. Sequences were obtained from PBMCs or T cells enriched from blood (not recorded which). Receptors were obtained from a young woman with acute COVID-19.

The rearrangement uses TRBV3-1 (or the pseudogene TRBV3-2) and TRBJ1-5; possible D gene TRBD1, 6 bases. Looked up from germline, CDR1 is LGHDT and CDR2 is YNNKEL (reference sequence). The CDR3 runs to 15 residues. Trimming shortened V by 0 bases and J by 9 bases, and 15 bases separated the two germline ends. The CDR3 region is CASSQDRGAPGPQHF. The CDR3 coding sequence is TGTGCCAGCAGCCAAGATCGGGGGGCCCCGGGGCCCCAGCATTTT.

The chain employs TRBV3-1 (or the pseudogene TRBV3-2) and TRBJ2-2; D might be TRBD1 (5 bases). Looked up from germline, CDR1 is LGHDT and CDR2 is YNNKEL (reference sequence). V gave up 1 base and J gave up 6 bases, with 12 bases separating them. This CDR3 contains 15 residues. The CDR3 here is CASSQGGRVAGELFF. DNA for the CDR3: TGTGCCAGCAGCCAAGGGGGCAGGGTCGCCGGGGAGCTGTTTTTT.

This clone was recorded once. This chain joins TRBV6-9 and TRBJ2-7, with D maybe TRBD2 (5 bases). V was trimmed by 7 bases and J by 4 bases, leaving 32 bases between them. This CDR3 comprises 19 residues. Per germline, CDR1 MNHGY and CDR2 SVAAGI. The CDR3 nucleotides are TGTGCCAGCACCACCGGAGGCTTTGGAGGCCCCTCTAGGGCGTACGAGCAGTACTTC. It translates to CASTTGGFGGPSRAYEQYF.

This clone was found once. The V gene is TRBV3-1 (or the pseudogene TRBV3-2), the J gene TRBJ1-4, with unresolved D. CDR1 is LGHDT, CDR2 YNNKEL, per germline (reference sequence). The V end lost 4 bases, the J end lost 1 base, and 10 bases lay between the germline ends. The CDR3 consists of 15 residues. The CDR3: CASSPAQRTNEKLFF. CDR3 in DNA: TGTGCCAGCAGCCCAGCACAGAGAACTAATGAAAAACTGTTTTTT.

V and J are TRBV7-2 and TRBJ1-6, with D perhaps matching TRBD1 (6 bases). This CDR3 comprises 13 residues. Deletions cut 5 bases from V and 14 bases from J, with 16 bases between. Germline loops: CDR1 SGHTA, CDR2 FQGNSA. CDR3 protein: CASSKNQGKALHF. The CDR3 bases are TGTGCCAGCAGCAAAAATCAGGGGAAGGCCCTCCACTTT.

This clone is a singleton in its sample. The chain links TRBV10-3 to TRBJ2-1, with 8 bases matching TRBD2. J lost 0 bases, V lost 8 bases, and 6 bases had no gene match. The length of the CDR3 is 15 residues. Germline V gene data show CDR1 as ENHRY and CDR2 as SYGVKD. The CDR3 loop is CAIGLATNSYNEQFF. In DNA, the CDR3 is TGTGCCATCGGACTAGCCACCAACTCCTACAATGAGCAGTTCTTC.

On this clone itself: One junction end disagrees with the germline gene, perhaps due to a read error. The CDR3 sequence is CASSLRGLAGELFF. CDR3 bases: TGTGCCAGCAGCTTAAGAGGACTAGCGGGAGAGCTGTTCTTC. This chain links TRBV7-9 with TRBJ2-1; 13 positions agree with TRBD2. Germline V gives CDR1 SEHNR, CDR2 FQNEAQ (reference sequence). The CDR3 has 14 amino acids.

J is TRBJ2-7 and V is TRBV28; 12 bases are a match to TRBD2. V was clipped by 3 bases and J by 9 bases; unmatched bases: 21. Per germline, CDR1 MDHEN and CDR2 SYDVKM. The CDR3 is made up of 19 amino acids. CDR3 in DNA: TGTGCCAGCAGTTTGATAAGCCTAGCGGGAGGGCCAGGTCCTACGGGGCAGTACTTC. This codes for CASSLISLAGGPGPTGQYF.

The chain recombines TRBV30 with TRBJ2-7, with D possibly matching TRBD2 (6 bases). The CDR3 is made up of 16 amino acids. V shed 5 bases and J shed 5 bases, with 25 bases lying between them. Germline loops: CDR1 GTSNPN, CDR2 SVGIG (reference sequence). The CDR3 is CAWGPYWGGKEDEQYF. The CDR3 DNA is TGTGCCTGGGGGCCTTATTGGGGAGGTAAGGAGGACGAGCAGTACTTC. Full variable domain (rest looked up from reference TRBV30 and TRBJ2-7): SQTIHQWPATLVQPVGSPLSLECTVEGTSNPNLYWYRQAAGRGLQLLFYSVGIGQISSEVPQNLSASRPQDRQFILSSKKLLLSDSGFYLCAWGPYWGGKEDEQYFGPGTRLTVT.

The chain couples TRBV6-6 to TRBJ1-2; 8 bases fit TRBD1. V shed 5 bases and J 6 bases; nucleotides not matched to a gene: 8. This CDR3 region has 14 residues. Germline V gene sequence: CDR1 MNHNY, CDR2 SVGAGI (reference sequence). CDR3 protein: CASSRSGQAHGYTF. CDR3 nucleotides: TGTGCCAGCAGTCGTTCGGGACAGGCCCATGGCTACACCTTC.

The rearrangement uses TRBV7-9 and TRBJ1-5; D remains unclear. This CDR3 has 15 residues. V lost 1 base and J lost 6, with 13 bases in between. The germline CDR1 and CDR2 sequences are SEHNR and FQNEAQ (reference sequence). CDR3: CASSLGLGGGQPQHF. CDR3 DNA: TGTGCCAGCAGCTTAGGTCTTGGAGGAGGTCAGCCCCAGCATTTT.

The chain uses TRBV16 and TRBJ2-3; D call uncertain. CDR1 is KGHSY and CDR2 is FQNENV in the germline V gene. The CDR3 has 12 amino acids. Trimming removed 6 bases at V and 0 bases at J, with 4 bases between. DNA of the CDR3: TGTGCCAGCAGTGGCAGCACAGATACGCAGTATTTT. It encodes CASSGSTDTQYF.